This passage covers 3 T cell receptor beta chains from one sample sequenced in a study of T cells in Graves' hyperthyroidism and ophthalmopathy. RNA transcripts yielded amplified TCR beta CDR3 regions. An initial round of RT-PCR targeting the TCR CDR3 relied on the HTBI primer set. TCRdb re-called the multiplex PCR reads through MiXCR, storing one row per CDR3 protein. The repertoire has approximately 430,000 distinct CDR3 sequences, approximately 14% of them found once; the top ten carry 7.5% to 9%. The specimen sequenced was blood. These receptors originate from a woman aged 18-30 years with Graves' hyperthyroidism.

This chain links TRBV6-1 with TRBJ2-5; D possibly corresponds to TRBD2 (5 bases). Germline loops: CDR1 MNHNS, CDR2 SASEGT. V lost 6 bases, J lost 2 bases, and 10 bases lay in between. The CDR3 runs 13 residues. CDR3 in DNA: TGTGCCAGCAGGGAGGTTGGGCAAGAGACCCAGTACTTC. Its protein product is CASREVGQETQYF.

The chain is built from TRBV9 and TRBJ2-7; 8 bases map to TRBD2. Trimming took 4 bases from V and 5 from J; bases not matched to a gene: 14. Germline V gene data show CDR1 as SGDLS and CDR2 as YYNGEE. This CDR3 comprises 16 residues. In DNA form, the CDR3 reads TGTGCCAGCAGCACCCAATGGATAGCGGGAATTCACGAGCAGTACTTC. Its translation: CASSTQWIAGIHEQYF.

The V call is TRBV27, the J call TRBJ1-1; 8 bases map to TRBD1. The V gene's germline CDR1 is MNHEY and CDR2 SMNVEV (reference sequence). This CDR3 spans 16 amino acids. Germline trimming cut 0 bases from V and 1 base from J; bases unmatched to any gene: 4. The CDR3 loop is CASSLSRDRTNTEAFF. CDR3 DNA sequence: TGTGCCAGCAGTTTATCAAGGGACAGGACGAACACTGAAGCTTTCTTT.